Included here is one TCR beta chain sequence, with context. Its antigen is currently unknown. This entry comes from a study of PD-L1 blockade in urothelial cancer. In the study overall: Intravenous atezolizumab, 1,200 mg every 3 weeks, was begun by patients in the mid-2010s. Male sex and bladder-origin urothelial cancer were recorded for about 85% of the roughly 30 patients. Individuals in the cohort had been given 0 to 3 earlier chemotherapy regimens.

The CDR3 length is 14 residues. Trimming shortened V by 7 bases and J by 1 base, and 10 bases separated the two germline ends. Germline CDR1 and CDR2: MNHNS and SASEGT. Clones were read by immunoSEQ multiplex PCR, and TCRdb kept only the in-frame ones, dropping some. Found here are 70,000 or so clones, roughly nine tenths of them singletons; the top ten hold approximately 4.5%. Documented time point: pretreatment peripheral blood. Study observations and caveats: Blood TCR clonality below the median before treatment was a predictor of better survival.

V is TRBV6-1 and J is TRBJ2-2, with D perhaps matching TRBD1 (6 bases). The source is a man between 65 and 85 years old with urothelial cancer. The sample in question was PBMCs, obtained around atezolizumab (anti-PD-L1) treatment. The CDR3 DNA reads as TGTGCCAGCAAGGTGACAGGGAACACCGGGGAGCTGTTTTTT. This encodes CASKVTGNTGELFF.